This T cell receptor (beta chain) was documented in a study of T cell responses to AZD1222 COVID-19 vaccine. Overall study findings and caveats: Spike-specific TCR breadth and depth went up after people got two AZD1222 doses. Among those given AZD1222, only five or six were seropositive at baseline. With dominance at 160-218 and 743-854, vaccine-associated CD4 TCRs spanned spike.

Produced via immunoSEQ multiplex PCR; TCRdb's table is partial and in-frame only. The table shows around 130,000 clones, with approximately 85% occurring only once. With respect to this clone: Its antigen is still unknown.

The CDR3 has 15 amino acids. V was cut by 5 bases and J by 1 base, with 11 bases left in between. Germline CDR1 SGHTA, CDR2 FQGNSA. The V and J genes are TRBV7-2 and TRBJ2-2; no clear D. The clonotype comes from an adult who received the AZD1222 COVID-19 vaccine. This material consisted of peripheral blood, taken 28 days after the second AZD1222 dose. This CDR3 is CASSVRILNTGELFF. The CDR3 DNA reads TGTGCCAGCAGCGTAAGGATCTTGAACACCGGGGAGCTGTTTTTT.